These 17 T cell receptor beta chains share one sample of origin, sequenced in a study of cytotoxic CD8 clonotypes in ibrutinib-treated CLL. TCRdb's copy holds only in-frame clones and misses some; the assay was immunoSEQ multiplex PCR. The sample lists around 150,000 clones, around nine tenths occurring once. Here the sequenced sample was PBMCs, taken at disease progression, from a patient treated with ibrutinib. Source of these receptors: a human donor with chronic lymphocytic leukemia.

V is TRBV28 and J is TRBJ1-1; D is uncertain. The CDR3 consists of 15 residues. With 6 bases removed from V and 4 bases from J, the gap between germline ends came to 18 bases. In germline, CDR1 is MDHEN, CDR2 SYDVKM. Written as DNA, the CDR3 is TGTGCCAGCAGGTCCCCGTGGGAAGGGAGCACTGAAGCTTTCTTT. Amino acids: CASRSPWEGSTEAFF. The full variable domain, with the rest looked up from reference TRBV28 and TRBJ1-1, is DVKVTQSSRYLVKRTGEKVFLECVQDMDHENMFWYRQDPGLGLRLIYFSYDVKMKEKGDIPEGYSVSREKKERFSLILESASTNQTSMYLCASRSPWEGSTEAFFGQGTRLTVV.

CDR3 residues: CASSAKGGDGNIQYF. The CDR3 coding sequence is TGTGCCAGCAGTGCCAAAGGGGGCGATGGGAACATTCAGTACTTC. The chain has TRBV6-1 and TRBJ2-4; 7 bases line up with TRBD1. The germline V gene has CDR1 MNHNS and CDR2 SASEGT. Trimming at V came to 4 bases and at J to 7 bases, leaving 10 bases not matched to a gene. This CDR3 has 15 amino acids.

Here the CDR3 DNA reads TGTGCCAGCAGCTTAGTCCCCGGAGATACGCAGTATTTT. This gives the protein CASSLVPGDTQYF. The chain links TRBV7-8 to TRBJ2-3; no clear D gene. The germline V gene has CDR1 SGHVS and CDR2 FQNEAQ. The CDR3 sequence is 13 residues long. V shed 1 base and J shed 5 bases, with 7 bases lying between them.

The chain joins TRBV6-5 to TRBJ1-3; 8 bases align to TRBD1. The CDR3 runs to 16 residues. Trimming took 4 bases from V and 0 from J; bases not matched to a gene: 5. Germline loops: CDR1 MNHEY, CDR2 SVGAGI. CDR3 bases: TGTGCCAGCAGTTGGACGGACAGGGACTCTGGAAACACCATATATTTT. Its protein product is CASSWTDRDSGNTIYF.

The CDR3 DNA reads as TGTGCCAGCAGCCCAAACAGTAATTCAGATACGCAGTATTTT. Protein sequence: CASSPNSNSDTQYF. The chain employs TRBV11-3 and TRBJ2-3; D is unresolved. Germline CDR1 SGHNT, CDR2 YENEEA. CDR3 length equals 14 residues. V was clipped by 5 bases and J by 4 bases, with 13 bases between them.

This sequence joins TRBV5-1 and TRBJ1-2; perhaps TRBD1 as D (6 bases). The CDR3 is made up of 15 amino acids. CDR1 SGHRS and CDR2 YFSETQ come from the germline V gene. The V and J ends lost 1 base and 4 bases respectively, with 14 bases between them. CDR3 residues: CASSLKTGNVYGYTF. The CDR3 bases are TGCGCCAGCAGCTTGAAGACAGGAAATGTCTATGGCTACACCTTC.

The chain carries TRBV5-6 and TRBJ2-1, with 13 bases fitting TRBD2. The germline V gene has CDR1 SGHDT and CDR2 YYEEEE. This CDR3 is built from 16 residues. V lost 3 bases, J lost 5 bases, and 5 bases stayed unmatched. The CDR3 region is CASSSMTSGRNNEQFF. The CDR3 nucleotides read TGTGCCAGCAGCTCCATGACTAGCGGGAGGAACAATGAGCAGTTCTTC.

V gene TRBV9 combines with J gene TRBJ1-5; TRBD1 matches at 9 bases. CDR3 length: 14 residues. Germline CDR1 is SGDLS and CDR2 is YYNGEE. V was clipped by 3 bases and J by 6 bases; unmatched bases: 4. In nucleotides, the CDR3 is TGTGCCAGCAGCGCTGGGACAGGGAGTCAGCCCCAGCATTTT. Translating it yields CASSAGTGSQPQHF.

This chain connects TRBV27 to TRBJ2-5, with TRBD1 matching 10 bases. The junction had 3 bases not matched to a gene; V was cut back by 3 bases and J by 2 bases. Per the germline V gene, CDR1 is MNHEY and CDR2 is SMNVEV (reference sequence). The length of the CDR3 is 15 residues. The CDR3 DNA sequence: TGTGCCAGCAGTTTTCGGGACAGGGGACAAGAGACCCAGTACTTC. Protein product: CASSFRDRGQETQYF.

The CDR3 here is CASSYEGGFNQPQHF. In nucleotides, the CDR3 is TGTGCCAGCAGTTATGAGGGGGGCTTCAATCAGCCCCAGCATTTT. The rearrangement uses TRBV6-5 and TRBJ1-5, with D tentatively TRBD1 (6 bases). Per the germline V gene, CDR1 is MNHEY and CDR2 is SVGAGI. V lost 3 bases and J lost 3, with 12 bases in between. This CDR3 has 15 amino acids.

The table lists this clone with a count of one. This rearrangement joins TRBV19 to TRBJ2-1, with D possibly being TRBD2 (6 bases). Germline values: CDR1 LNHDA, CDR2 SQIVND (reference sequence). V lost 10 bases and J 8 bases, leaving 21 bases between the germline ends. The CDR3 runs to 14 residues. DNA of the CDR3: TGTGCCACCCGAGCGGGCCGTAGCCTCGATGAGCAGTTCTTC. Translation: CATRAGRSLDEQFF.

The sample holds one count of this clone. The genes are TRBV7-6 and TRBJ2-7; D unclear. This CDR3 spans 12 amino acids. CDR1 is SGHVS, CDR2 FNYEAQ, per germline. Between the trimmed V and J ends, which lost 4 bases and 3 bases, there was a span of 7 bases. This CDR3 reads CASSSGRYEQYF. The CDR3 DNA reads TGTGCCAGCAGCTCCGGACGCTACGAGCAGTACTTC.

V and J are TRBV9 and TRBJ2-1, with 7 bases identical to TRBD2. Looked up from germline, CDR1 is SGDLS and CDR2 is YYNGEE. This CDR3 spans 18 amino acids. After removal of 0 bases from V and 1 base from J, the junction contained 10 bases not matched to a gene. Here the CDR3 DNA reads TGTGCCAGCAGCGTAGGGTGGGGGAAGGGAGGGTCCTACAATGAGCAGTTCTTC. This sequence encodes CASSVGWGKGGSYNEQFF. Full variable domain (rest looked up from reference TRBV9 and TRBJ2-1): DSGVTQTPKHLITATGQRVTLRCSPRSGDLSVYWYQQSLDQGLQFLIQYYNGEERAKGNILERFSAQQFPDLHSELNLSSLELGDSALYFCASSVGWGKGGSYNEQFFGPGTRLTVL.

The gene calls are TRBV6-1 and TRBJ2-7; possible D gene TRBD2, 5 bases. The V end was cut by 8 bases, the J end by 2 bases, with 16 bases between. The CDR3 is 14 residues long. CDR1 is MNHNS, CDR2 SASEGT, per germline. The chain's CDR3 is CASGGPPEAYEQYF. CDR3 nucleotides: TGTGCCAGCGGAGGACCGCCGGAGGCCTACGAGCAGTACTTC.

The rearrangement joins TRBV11-2 to TRBJ2-7, with 14 bases lining up with TRBD2. The ends lost 5 bases at V and 6 bases at J; junction bases unmatched: 6. The V gene's germline CDR1 is SGHAT and CDR2 FQNNGV. CDR3 length: 15 amino acids. CDR3 nucleotides: TGTGCCAGCAGCCCAGGACTAGCGGGAGGTCTCGAGCAGTACTTC. Translated: CASSPGLAGGLEQYF. Variable domain in full (rest from reference TRBV11-2 and TRBJ2-7): EAGVAQSPRYKIIEKRQSVAFWCNPISGHATLYWYQQILGQGPKLLIQFQNNGVVDDSQLPKDRFSAERLKGVDSTLKIQPAKLEDSAVYLCASSPGLAGGLEQYFGPGTRLTVT.

The CDR3 spells CASSLALSTDTQYF. CDR3 DNA: TGTGCCAGCAGCTTAGCGTTGAGCACAGATACGCAGTATTTT. The rearrangement joins TRBV7-2 to TRBJ2-3; D gene uncertain. This CDR3 has 14 residues. V was pared by 0 bases and J by 0 bases, with 4 bases between. Germline CDR1 and CDR2: SGHTA and FQGNSA. Supplemented by reference TRBV7-2 and TRBJ2-3, the full variable domain reads GAGVSQSPSNKVTEKGKDVELRCDPISGHTALYWYRQSLGQGLEFLIYFQGNSAPDKSGLPSDRFSAERTGGSVSTLTIQRTQQEDSAVYLCASSLALSTDTQYFGPGTRLTVL.

V gene TRBV10-2 combines with J gene TRBJ1-3, with D unresolved. Germline CDR1 and CDR2: WSHSY and SAAADI. The CDR3 consists of 15 residues. V lost 3 bases to trimming and J lost 0 bases, with 9 bases between them. In DNA, the CDR3 is TGCGCCAGCAGTGAATGGGGAAGCTCTGGAAACACCATATATTTT. Translation: CASSEWGSSGNTIYF.